The next 21 T cell receptor beta chains were all read from a single sample in a study of CD4+ T cells in melanoma. The data were produced by immunoSEQ multiplex PCR, yet TCRdb's version contains in-frame clones alone and is incomplete. The data contain about 110,000 clones, around 92% of them singletons. Sample: peripheral blood. These receptors all come from a human donor with melanoma.

To note about this clone: The DNA is omitted, as the CDR3 cannot be located on it reliably, and the CDR3 follows TCRdb's listing. V is TRBV7-8 and J is TRBJ2-2; the tabulated D call, TRBD1, remains unverified against the DNA. The CDR3 numbers 15 amino acids, ends counted. The germline CDR1 and CDR2 sequences are SGHVS and FQNEAQ. The CDR3 is CASSPGTGTPGSCFF.

This rearrangement joins TRBV5-4 to TRBJ2-7, with 8 positions matching TRBD2. Germline values: CDR1 SGHNT, CDR2 YYREEE (reference sequence). J gave up 7 bases and V 4 bases, and 13 bases lay outside the gene matches. CDR3 size: 15 residues. The CDR3 nucleotides are TGTGCCAGCAGCGAGCCTAGCGGGCTACTTAGGGAGCAGTACTTC. It codes for CASSEPSGLLREQYF. Drawing the rest from reference TRBV5-4 and TRBJ2-7, the complete variable domain is ETGVTQSPTHLIKTRGQQVTLRCSSQSGHNTVSWYQQALGQGPQFIFQYYREEENGRGNFPPRFSGLQFPNYSSELNVNALELDDSALYLCASSEPSGLLREQYFGPGTRLTVT.

The chain recombines TRBV6-1 with TRBJ2-2; D possibly corresponds to TRBD1 (6 bases). In germline, CDR1 is MNHNS, CDR2 SASEGT. V gave up 2 bases and J gave up 7 bases, with 14 bases separating them. This CDR3 region has 15 residues. The CDR3 region is CASSESVQGFGELFF. The DNA for the CDR3 is TGTGCCAGCAGTGAAAGCGTGCAGGGGTTCGGGGAGCTGTTTTTT.

The chain combines TRBV2 with TRBJ2-1; 7 nucleotides match TRBD2. The CDR3 totals 12 residues. Germline-derived CDR1 and CDR2 are SNHLY and FYNNEI. With V trimmed by 6 bases and J by 7 bases, 3 bases remained unmatched. The CDR3 is CASRLAVNEQFF. Written as DNA, the CDR3 is TGTGCCAGCAGGCTAGCGGTGAATGAGCAGTTCTTC.

CDR3 nucleotide sequence: TGTGCCAGCTCACCCTCGGCAGCCTCCTCTGGAAACACCATATATTTT. This sequence encodes CASSPSAASSGNTIYF. The chain uses TRBV18 and TRBJ1-3; unclear D gene. Germline V CDR1 and CDR2: KGHSH, LQKENI. The CDR3 sequence is 16 residues long. The V and J ends lost 3 bases and 0 bases respectively, with 12 bases between them.

The J gene is TRBJ1-5, the V gene TRBV4-1, with 7 bases aligning to TRBD1. This CDR3 has 13 residues. Unmatched junction bases numbered 1, after V lost 4 bases and J lost 4 bases. The germline V gene has CDR1 MGHRA and CDR2 YSYEKL. This CDR3 is CASSRDSNQPQHF. CDR3 DNA: TGCGCCAGCAGCCGGGACAGTAATCAGCCCCAGCATTTT.

The chain links TRBV2 to TRBJ2-3, with TRBD2 identical over 8 bases. The CDR3 runs to 15 residues. Germline loops: CDR1 SNHLY, CDR2 FYNNEI. After removal of 8 bases from V and 3 bases from J, the junction contained 10 bases not matched to a gene. The CDR3 reads CASGVRGLETDTQYF. The CDR3 nucleotides are TGTGCCAGCGGGGTGAGGGGACTAGAAACAGATACGCAGTATTTT.

The chain uses TRBV5-1 and TRBJ2-6, with D possibly matching TRBD2 (6 bases). Germline V gives CDR1 SGHRS, CDR2 YFSETQ. The CDR3 consists of 16 residues. V was trimmed by 6 bases and J by 2 bases, leaving 15 bases between them. This CDR3 reads CASTAIGGAGANVLTF. DNA for the CDR3: TGCGCCAGCACGGCGATCGGGGGTGCTGGGGCCAACGTCCTGACTTTC.

The V and J genes are TRBV2 and TRBJ1-4; D remains unclear. V was cut by 7 bases and J by 1 base, with 16 bases left in between. Germline loops: CDR1 SNHLY, CDR2 FYNNEI. The CDR3 extends over 16 amino acids. CDR3 region: CASTVRVPGTNEKLFF. CDR3 bases: TGTGCCAGCACCGTTAGGGTTCCCGGAACTAATGAAAAACTGTTTTTT.

V gene TRBV7-3 combines with J gene TRBJ1-6, with D uncertain. The V and J ends lost 5 bases and 7 bases respectively, with 6 bases between them. Germline V CDR1 and CDR2: SGHTA, FQGTGA. The CDR3 is 12 amino acids. The DNA for the CDR3 is TGTGCCAGCAGCAATCCAAATTCACCCCTCCACTTT. The encoded protein is CASSNPNSPLHF.

CDR3 amino acids: CASSQEPGYTEAFF. CDR3 DNA sequence: TGCGCCAGCAGCCAAGAACCCGGATACACTGAAGCTTTCTTT. The chain combines TRBV4-1 with TRBJ1-1; the D is unclear. V lost 0 bases and J lost 3, with 8 bases in between. Per germline, CDR1 MGHRA and CDR2 YSYEKL. This CDR3 has 14 amino acids.

The CDR3 DNA follows: TGTGCCAGCAGCTTAGCCGCCCCATCCACGACAGATACGCAGTATTTT. Residues: CASSLAAPSTTDTQYF. This sequence joins TRBV7-8 and TRBJ2-3; no clear D. The CDR3 is 16 residues long. Trimming left V 0 bases short and J 3 bases short, with 13 bases between. Per the germline V gene, CDR1 is SGHVS and CDR2 is FQNEAQ.

CDR3 in amino acids: CASSLGPVSYNEQFF. CDR3 DNA: TGTGCCAGCAGCTTGGGACCGGTCTCCTACAATGAGCAGTTCTTC. V usage is TRBV5-6 and J usage is TRBJ2-1, with D unresolved. The CDR3 length is 15 residues. V lost 0 bases, J lost 0 bases, and 7 bases lay in between. From germline, CDR1 is SGHDT and CDR2 YYEEEE.

The count of this clone is one. The chain is built from TRBV4-3 and TRBJ2-2, with 11 nucleotides matching TRBD2. The CDR3 consists of 18 residues. V shed 2 bases, J shed 4 bases, and the junction held 9 bases outside the gene matches. CDR1 and CDR2 (germline): LGHNA, YSLEER. The CDR3 loop is CASSQMASGGLGTGELFF. The CDR3 DNA reads as TGCGCCAGCAGCCAAATGGCTAGCGGGGGGTTGGGCACCGGGGAGCTGTTTTTT.

This rearrangement joins TRBV7-2 to TRBJ1-2; maybe TRBD1 (5 bases). CDR3 length: 13 residues. Germline CDR1 SGHTA, CDR2 FQGNSA. V lost 5 bases and J 3 bases, leaving 10 bases between the germline ends. CDR3 nucleotide sequence: TGTGCCAGCAGCCCCGCGGGGGACTATGGCTACACCTTC. This encodes CASSPAGDYGYTF.

The gene calls are TRBV27 and TRBJ1-1, with D uncertain. Germline-derived CDR1 and CDR2 are MNHEY and SMNVEV (reference sequence). Trimming stripped 3 bases from V and 4 bases from J, with 24 bases between. This CDR3 spans 18 amino acids. The CDR3 loop is CASSFEVTPRGLPTEAFF. The DNA for the CDR3 is TGTGCCAGCAGTTTTGAGGTAACTCCACGAGGGTTACCCACTGAAGCTTTCTTT.

The chain uses TRBV28 and TRBJ1-2; the D gene is possibly TRBD1 (5 bases). Germline CDR1 MDHEN, CDR2 SYDVKM. This CDR3 is 14 amino acids long. V lost 6 bases, J lost 2 bases, and 13 bases lay in between. The CDR3 region has the DNA TGTGCCAGCAGCCGGGACTCCTCGAACTATGGCTACACCTTC. This translates into CASSRDSSNYGYTF.

V is TRBV7-3 and J is TRBJ2-1, with 8 bases aligning to TRBD2. Germline V gene lookup returns CDR1 SGHTA and CDR2 FQGTGA. The V segment lost 5 bases and the J segment 7 bases; nucleotides outside the gene matches: 7. The CDR3 runs 14 residues. The CDR3 DNA is TGTGCCAGCAGCGGAAGCGGGAGTTGGAATGAGCAGTTCTTC. Translation: CASSGSGSWNEQFF.

This chain connects TRBV14 to TRBJ1-1, with D hard to call. Trimming pared 6 bases from V and 5 bases from J, leaving 16 bases between. In germline, CDR1 is SGHDN, CDR2 FVKESK. The CDR3 is 14 amino acids. As DNA, the CDR3 is TGTGCCAGCAGTTACCTGCGGGGAGGGACTGAAGCTTTCTTT. Translating it yields CASSYLRGGTEAFF.

V is TRBV9 and J is TRBJ2-1, with TRBD2 matching 8 bases. Germline CDR1 reads SGDLS; CDR2 reads YYNGEE. The ends lost 3 bases at V and 0 bases at J; junction bases unmatched: 2. There are 15 residues in the CDR3. The CDR3: CASSAGLDSYNEQFF. The DNA of the CDR3 is TGTGCCAGCAGCGCGGGACTAGACTCCTACAATGAGCAGTTCTTC. The whole variable domain, filled in from reference TRBV9 and TRBJ2-1, reads DSGVTQTPKHLITATGQRVTLRCSPRSGDLSVYWYQQSLDQGLQFLIQYYNGEERAKGNILERFSAQQFPDLHSELNLSSLELGDSALYFCASSAGLDSYNEQFFGPGTRLTVL.

The chain uses TRBV4-2 and TRBJ2-5, with D hard to call. Trimming removed 0 bases at V and 8 bases at J, with 4 bases between. CDR3 length: 11 amino acids. In germline, CDR1 is LGHNA, CDR2 YNFKEQ. CDR3 loop: CASSQELTQYF. For the CDR3, the DNA is TGTGCCAGCAGCCAAGAACTCACCCAGTACTTC.